This T cell receptor beta chain was sequenced in a study of T cells in Graves' hyperthyroidism and ophthalmopathy. The wider study: Peripheral blood samples were taken at initial diagnosis, prior to any treatment. Points from the study as a whole: Ophthalmopathy got predicted by the model a median roughly six months before its onset. Among clonotypes expanded in thyroid above 0.001, most were also found in blood.

Each 10 ml fresh peripheral blood draw supplied the PBMCs. In its sample, this clonotype was seen many times. The antigen is unknown. The CDR3 runs 15 residues. Germline CDR1 MNHEY, CDR2 SMNVEV (reference sequence). V shed 5 bases and J shed 8 bases, with 21 bases lying between them. The source material, RNA transcripts, was used to amplify TCR beta CDR3 regions. An initial round of RT-PCR targeting the TCR CDR3 relied on the HTBI primer set. TCRdb redid the calling of the multiplex PCR reads with MiXCR, one entry per CDR3 protein. This table holds 350,000 or so distinct CDR3 sequences, around a sixth found once.

The sequenced sample was blood. This receptor was identified in a woman between 35 and 50 years old with Graves' ophthalmopathy. V is TRBV27 and J is TRBJ1-1; possible D gene TRBD1, 6 bases. The CDR3 loop reads CASSERPTGKWEAFF. CDR3 DNA sequence: TGTGCCAGCAGTGAGAGGCCGACAGGCAAGTGGGAAGCTTTCTTT.